The 16 T cell receptor beta chains reported below all come from one sample, sequenced in a study of blood T cell repertoires in COVID-19. Produced via immunoSEQ multiplex PCR; TCRdb's table is partial and in-frame only. The repertoire consists of under 85,000 clones, with 86% occurring once and the leading ten covering around 12%. The sequencing input was peripheral blood. The receptors were sampled from a human donor in a cohort sampled during active COVID-19.

The chain is built from TRBV6-5 and TRBJ2-7; 11 bases are shared with TRBD2. V trimming: 2 bases; J trimming: 3 bases; junction bases outside the gene matches: 6. The V gene's germline CDR1 is MNHEY and CDR2 SVGAGI. This CDR3 has 16 amino acids. The DNA of the CDR3 is TGTGCCAGCAGTTACCCAACTGGGACTAGCGGCTACGAGCAGTACTTC. Residues: CASSYPTGTSGYEQYF.

The chain combines TRBV30 with TRBJ1-2; D not resolved. Trimming cost V 3 bases and J 2 bases, with 13 bases left between them. The CDR3 totals 14 residues. Germline V gives CDR1 GTSNPN, CDR2 SVGIG (reference sequence). The DNA for the CDR3 is TGTGCCTGGAGGATTTCCACAGTAAACTATGGCTACACCTTC. Translated: CAWRISTVNYGYTF.

There are a few counts of this clone. V is TRBV6-6 and J is TRBJ1-6; D perhaps matches TRBD1 (5 bases). The V gene lost 2 bases and the J gene lost 7 bases, with 9 bases spanning the gap. This CDR3 has 14 amino acids. Germline assignment: CDR1 MNHNY and CDR2 SVGAGI (reference sequence). CDR3 sequence reads: CASSYGGGNSPLHF. CDR3 nucleotide sequence: TGTGCCAGCAGTTACGGGGGAGGCAATTCACCCCTCCACTTT.

This CDR3 reads CASSFSGGHNEQFF. The CDR3 region has the DNA TGTGCCAGCAGCTTTTCGGGGGGACACAATGAGCAGTTCTTC. This chain uses TRBV7-2 with TRBJ2-1; 7 bases are a match to TRBD2. V shed 3 bases, J shed 5 bases, and the junction held 4 bases outside the gene matches. The CDR3 contains 14 residues. CDR1 is SGHTA, CDR2 FQGNSA, per germline.

The chain has TRBV5-1 and TRBJ2-5, with 14 positions matching TRBD2. The CDR3 loop spans 15 amino acids. Looked up from germline, CDR1 is SGHRS and CDR2 is YFSETQ. V shed 7 bases and J 5 bases; nucleotides not matched to a gene: 7. The CDR3 nucleotides are TGCGCCAGCCGGACTAGCGGGGGGCCAGGGGAGACCCAGTACTTC. Its translation is CASRTSGGPGETQYF.

This chain links TRBV1 with TRBJ2-7; TRBD1 was called by the table and not checked on the DNA. TRBV1 is a pseudogene. CDR3 length: 15 residues. The CDR3 loop is CTSSPTGPHSYEQYF. CDR3 coding DNA: TGCACCAGCAGCCCCACAGGGCCCCACTCCTACGAGCAGTACTTC.

This chain uses TRBV5-1 with TRBJ1-2; 7 bases align to TRBD1. The CDR3 extends over 16 amino acids. V trimming: 0 bases; J trimming: 5 bases; junction bases outside the gene matches: 10. The germline V gene has CDR1 SGHRS and CDR2 YFSETQ. CDR3 coding DNA: TGCGCCAGCAGCTTGGGGGGGACAGCACCTGTGTATGGCTACACCTTC. Encoded protein: CASSLGGTAPVYGYTF.

The rearrangement uses TRBV3-1 (or the pseudogene TRBV3-2) and TRBJ2-7; no reliable D call. The CDR3 loop spans 13 amino acids. The V end was cut by 4 bases, the J end by 4 bases, with 11 bases between. The germline V gene encodes CDR1 LGHDT and CDR2 YNNKEL (reference sequence). This CDR3 reads CASSPQLLYEQYF. DNA of the CDR3: TGTGCCAGCAGCCCGCAATTACTATACGAGCAGTACTTC.

This clone has a handful of counts. J is TRBJ1-4 and V is TRBV6-5; no clear D gene. CDR1 and CDR2 from the germline V gene are MNHEY and SVGAGI. The CDR3 consists of 11 residues. Trimming shortened V by 10 bases and J by 7 bases, and 10 bases separated the two germline ends. Here the CDR3 reads CATKRGEKLFF. CDR3 bases: TGTGCCACCAAACGGGGTGAAAAACTGTTTTTT.

This chain uses TRBV5-1 with TRBJ2-2; D is possibly TRBD1 (6 bases). This CDR3 contains 14 residues. Germline CDR1 is SGHRS and CDR2 is YFSETQ. V shed 3 bases and J shed 1 base, with 7 bases lying between them. CDR3 loop: CASSWGQNTGELFF. DNA for the CDR3: TGCGCCAGCAGCTGGGGACAGAACACCGGGGAGCTGTTTTTT. Variable domain in full (rest from reference TRBV5-1 and TRBJ2-2): KAGVTQTPRYLIKTRGQQVTLSCSPISGHRSVSWYQQTPGQGLQFLFEYFSETQRNKGNFPGRFSGRQFSNSRSEMNVSTLELGDSALYLCASSWGQNTGELFFGEGSRLTVL.

J is TRBJ1-1 and V is TRBV13; a possible D gene is TRBD1 (5 bases). The CDR3 has 13 amino acids. Trimming removed 2 bases from V and 8 bases from J, with 12 bases in between. Germline CDR1 PRHDT, CDR2 FYEKMQ (reference sequence). For the CDR3, the DNA is TGTGCCAGCAGCTTAACGGGGGAAGCCGAAGCTTTCTTT. Its translation: CASSLTGEAEAFF.

This chain connects TRBV2 to TRBJ2-1, with a weak D call TRBD2 (5 bases). This CDR3 comprises 16 residues. Germline values: CDR1 SNHLY, CDR2 FYNNEI. The ends were cut back, 2 bases at V and 1 base at J, with 12 bases in the middle. This CDR3 is CASSELRADSYNEQFF. Written as DNA, the CDR3 is TGTGCCAGCAGTGAATTGCGGGCGGATTCCTACAATGAGCAGTTCTTC.

The V call is TRBV18, the J call TRBJ1-1; D is possibly TRBD1 (6 bases). The V gene lost 5 bases and the J gene lost 6 bases, with 16 bases spanning the gap. Germline V gives CDR1 KGHSH, CDR2 LQKENI. The CDR3 sequence is 14 residues long. The CDR3 reads CASSSQNRASEAFF. The CDR3 region has the DNA TGTGCCAGCTCATCCCAAAACAGGGCTTCTGAAGCTTTCTTT.

The rearrangement uses TRBV3-1 (or the pseudogene TRBV3-2) and TRBJ1-5, with D hard to call. The CDR3 extends over 13 amino acids. V was shortened by 4 bases and J by 7 bases, with 11 bases between the two germline ends. Germline lookup yields CDR1 LGHDT and CDR2 YNNKEL (reference sequence). This chain's CDR3 is CASSLTPRQPQHF. CDR3 in DNA: TGTGCCAGCAGCCTTACCCCGAGACAGCCCCAGCATTTT.

The chain is built from TRBV6-5 and TRBJ2-5; perhaps TRBD2 as D (5 bases). In germline, CDR1 is MNHEY, CDR2 SVGAGI. Trimming shortened V by 6 bases and J by 5 bases, and 13 bases separated the two germline ends. This CDR3 is 13 amino acids long. Here the CDR3 DNA reads TGTGCCAGCAGGCAAAGCGGTGCGGAGACCCAGTACTTC. Its translation: CASRQSGAETQYF.

This clone occurred once. CDR3: CASSAGGANVLTF. The CDR3 nucleotides read TGTGCCAGCAGCGCCGGGGGGGCCAACGTCCTGACTTTC. V is TRBV7-2 and J is TRBJ2-6; D is unresolved. V was trimmed by 5 bases and J by 4 bases, leaving 6 bases between them. The CDR3 runs 13 residues. The V gene's germline CDR1 is SGHTA and CDR2 FQGNSA.